The TCR beta chain described here comes from a study of T cell responses to AZD1222 COVID-19 vaccine. Findings and caveats of the study: Compared with day 0, the breadth and depth of the Spike-specific TCR repertoire rose significantly after two doses of AZD1222. Reports say nearly half of spike-specific TCRs go after unmutated variant regions.

The CDR3 extends over 14 amino acids. V gave up 0 bases and J gave up 9 bases, with 12 bases separating them. Germline-derived CDR1 and CDR2 are SGHRS and YFSETQ. Combined were second doses at about 4 or about 12 weeks. Remarks on this clone: Its specificity is not known.

TCRdb's copy holds only in-frame clones and misses some; the assay was immunoSEQ multiplex PCR. The sample gives about 52,000 clones, roughly 89% of which show up once; approximately 2.6% is in the top ten. The starting material was peripheral blood, obtained 28 days after the second AZD1222 dose. The clonotype comes from an adult who received the AZD1222 COVID-19 vaccine. This sequence joins TRBV5-1 and TRBJ2-2, with D possibly TRBD2 on 6 matching bases. The chain's CDR3 is CASSLESGRRELFF. The CDR3 DNA follows: TGCGCCAGCAGCTTGGAAAGTGGGAGGCGGGAGCTGTTTTTT.